The T cell receptor (beta chain) described here comes from a study of shared clonotypes between healthy human individuals. Study-level information: Researchers assigned three CD4 naive, three CD4 memory, two CD8 naive and one CD8 memory plate to each donor. Study-wide results and caveats: A handful of donors showed sharing of 4.5% to 6% of naive CD4 clonotypes.

As for this clone: Antigen unknown. Other DNA variants within this sample encode the same CDR3.

The assay was immunoSEQ multiplex PCR, and TCRdb's table has in-frame clones only and misses some. Here the sample spans millions of clones, around 95% being singletons. This CDR3 is built from 13 residues. V gave up 1 base and J gave up 4 bases, with 7 bases separating them. Germline V lookup: CDR1 KGHSH, CDR2 LQKENI. The sequence derives from a man between 18 and 35 years old in good health. The chain uses TRBV18 and TRBJ1-1; TRBD1 is a possible D gene (5 bases). The sequenced material came from naive CD4+ T cells sorted from blood. The subset denotes: CD45RA+ positively selected. CDR3 nucleotides: TGTGCCAGCTCACCACTTGGGGGCACTGAAGCTTTCTTT. Its translation is CASSPLGGTEAFF.